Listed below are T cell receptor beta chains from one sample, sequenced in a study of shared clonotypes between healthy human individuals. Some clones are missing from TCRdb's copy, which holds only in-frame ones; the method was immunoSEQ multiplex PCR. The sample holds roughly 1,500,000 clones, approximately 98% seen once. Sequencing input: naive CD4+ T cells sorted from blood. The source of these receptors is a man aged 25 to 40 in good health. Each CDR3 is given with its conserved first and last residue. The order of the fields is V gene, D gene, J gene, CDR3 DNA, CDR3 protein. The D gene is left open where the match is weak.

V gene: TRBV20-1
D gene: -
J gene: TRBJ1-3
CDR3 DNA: TGCAGTGCTAGCTTAAGAAACACCATATATTTT
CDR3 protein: CSASLRNTIYF

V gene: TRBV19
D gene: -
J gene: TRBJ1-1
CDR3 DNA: TGTGCCAGTAGTATCACGGGGAACACTGAAGCTTTCTTT
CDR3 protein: CASSITGNTEAFF

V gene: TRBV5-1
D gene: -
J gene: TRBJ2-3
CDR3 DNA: TGCGCCAGCAGCTTGGGGGAGCTTAGCACAGATACGCAGTATTTT
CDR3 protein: CASSLGELSTDTQYF

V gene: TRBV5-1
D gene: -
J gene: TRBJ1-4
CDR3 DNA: TGCGCCAGCCACCCGGGCCCTAATGAAAAACTGTTTTTT
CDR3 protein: CASHPGPNEKLFF

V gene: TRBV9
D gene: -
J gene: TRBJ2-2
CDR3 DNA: TGTGCCAGCAGCCCTGGAGGGCTCCCCCCCACCGGGGAGCTGTTTTTT
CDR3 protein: CASSPGGLPPTGELFF

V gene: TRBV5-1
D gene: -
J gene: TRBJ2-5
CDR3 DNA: TGCGCCAGCAGCGGGAGGGAGACCCAGTACTTC
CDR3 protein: CASSGRETQYF

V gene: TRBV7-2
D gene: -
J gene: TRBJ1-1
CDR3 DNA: TGTGCCGGGGGACCTTCTCTGTACACTGAAGCTTTCTTT
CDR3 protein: CAGGPSLYTEAFF

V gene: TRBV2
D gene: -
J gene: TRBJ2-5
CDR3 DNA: TGTGCCAGCAGTCCTCGGAGTGGGTTGGTGGATGGGACCCAGTACTTC
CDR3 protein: CASSPRSGLVDGTQYF

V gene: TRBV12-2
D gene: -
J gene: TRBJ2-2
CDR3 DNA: TGTGCAAGTCGCTACGCGTACACCGGGGAGCTGTTTTTT
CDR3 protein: CASRYAYTGELFF

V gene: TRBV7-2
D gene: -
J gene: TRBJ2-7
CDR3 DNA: TGTGCCAGCAGCCCGTACCCGATATACGAGCAGTACTTC
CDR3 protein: CASSPYPIYEQYF

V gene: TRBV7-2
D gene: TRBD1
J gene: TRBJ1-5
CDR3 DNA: TGTGCCAGCAGCTTAGCCGCGGGGGACAGGCAGCCCCAGCATTTT
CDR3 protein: CASSLAAGDRQPQHF